Below, 15 T cell receptor beta chains from the same sample are listed, as sequenced in a study of shared clonotypes between healthy human individuals. The data were produced by immunoSEQ multiplex PCR, yet TCRdb's version contains in-frame clones alone and is incomplete. The table lists approximately 2.1 million clones, over 90% of them singletons. Specimen: naive CD4+ T cells from PBMCs. Subset here: CD45RA+ positively selected. These receptor sequences come from a man between 18 and 29 years old in good health. Some clones in this sample may be carry-over from other donors' samples.

As regards this clone: Within the sample, other DNA sequences also encode this same CDR3. The genes are TRBV15 and TRBJ1-2, with D possibly being TRBD1 (6 bases). The V end was cut by 2 bases, the J end by 2 bases, with 6 bases between. The CDR3 totals 13 residues. Germline CDR1 reads LNHNV; CDR2 reads YYDKDF (reference sequence). CDR3 protein: CATSRTGNYGYTF. In DNA form, the CDR3 reads TGTGCCACCAGCAGAACAGGGAACTATGGCTACACCTTC.

The chain joins TRBV28 to TRBJ2-3; TRBD1 matches at 7 bases. V dropped 5 bases and J dropped 3; count of bases not matched to a gene: 11. Germline V gives CDR1 MDHEN, CDR2 SYDVKM. The CDR3 spans 16 residues. The DNA for the CDR3 is TGTGCCAGCAGTCGGGCGCCGACAGGGATTACAGATACGCAGTATTTT. Amino acid sequence: CASSRAPTGITDTQYF.

The chain uses TRBV25-1 and TRBJ1-1; tentatively, D is TRBD1 (6 bases). CDR1 MGHDK and CDR2 SYGVNS come from the germline V gene. Trimming cost V 6 bases and J 1 base, with 6 bases left between them. CDR3 size: 12 residues. The CDR3 DNA reads as TGTGCCAGCAGACAGGGGAACACTGAAGCTTTCTTT. Its protein product is CASRQGNTEAFF.

The DNA for the CDR3 is TGTGCCAGCTCACCATTTAGCGTTACGAACACCGGGGAGCTGTTTTTT. Its protein product is CASSPFSVTNTGELFF. The chain uses TRBV18 and TRBJ2-2; tentative D call: TRBD2 (5 bases). Germline V lookup: CDR1 KGHSH, CDR2 LQKENI. V lost 2 bases and J 0 bases, leaving 10 bases between the germline ends. The CDR3 contains 16 residues.

The V gene is TRBV2, the J gene TRBJ2-7; 9 bases map to TRBD2. V shed 2 bases, J shed 3 bases, and the junction held 14 bases outside the gene matches. Germline values: CDR1 SNHLY, CDR2 FYNNEI. The CDR3 runs to 18 residues. The CDR3 spells CASSELGLADEKSYEQYF. As DNA, the CDR3 is TGTGCCAGCAGTGAACTGGGACTAGCCGATGAGAAGAGCTACGAGCAGTACTTC.

The V gene is TRBV4-2, the J gene TRBJ1-2, with TRBD1 as a possible D gene (5 bases). V was clipped by 4 bases and J by 2 bases, with 17 bases between them. CDR3 length: 16 amino acids. From germline, CDR1 is LGHNA and CDR2 YNFKEQ. CDR3 sequence: CASSRGEQTVNYGYTF. As DNA, the CDR3 is TGTGCCAGCAGCCGCGGGGAGCAGACAGTAAACTATGGCTACACCTTC.

The rearrangement uses TRBV18 and TRBJ2-7, with 10 bases identical to TRBD1. CDR1 is KGHSH and CDR2 is LQKENI in the germline V gene. Losses at the gene ends were 5 bases for V and 7 bases for J; bases not matched to a gene: 5. This CDR3 is 13 amino acids long. The CDR3 is CASSTGQGGEQYF. The CDR3 nucleotides are TGTGCCAGCTCAACCGGACAGGGGGGGGAGCAGTACTTC.

About this clone itself: This specimen includes other DNA sequences encoding the same CDR3. This chain connects TRBV9 to TRBJ1-1; possibly TRBD1 for D (5 bases). Trimming stripped 0 bases from V and 4 bases from J, with 10 bases between. CDR1 is SGDLS, CDR2 YYNGEE, per germline. There are 14 residues in the CDR3. CDR3 loop: CASSVGPGGTEAFF. The CDR3 bases are TGTGCCAGCAGCGTAGGCCCGGGGGGCACTGAAGCTTTCTTT.

CDR3 nucleotides: TGCGCCAGCAGCCTAATCGGGGACAGGGTGAGGACCCAGTACTTC. Translating gives CASSLIGDRVRTQYF. The J gene is TRBJ2-5, the V gene TRBV4-1; 9 bases are shared with TRBD1. J lost 7 bases, V lost 4 bases, and 10 bases had no gene match. CDR1 MGHRA and CDR2 YSYEKL come from the germline V gene. The CDR3 is made up of 15 amino acids.

The V and J genes are TRBV5-1 and TRBJ2-5; TRBD1 agrees at 10 bases. Germline-derived CDR1 and CDR2 are SGHRS and YFSETQ. The CDR3 covers 15 residues. Trimming at V came to 5 bases and at J to 5 bases, leaving 9 bases not matched to a gene. DNA for the CDR3: TGCGCCAGCAGGACAGGGGGCGCGGGAAGGGAGACCCAGTACTTC. As protein: CASRTGGAGRETQYF.

The chain is built from TRBV27 and TRBJ1-2; TRBD1 aligns across 8 bases. Germline values: CDR1 MNHEY, CDR2 SMNVEV (reference sequence). The length of the CDR3 is 15 residues. The V and J ends lost 2 bases and 5 bases, in that order; junction bases with no gene match: 7. The DNA of the CDR3 is TGTGCCAGCAGTTTAGGAGCGGGACAGGATTATGGCTACACCTTC. Amino acids: CASSLGAGQDYGYTF.

This clone has only one observation. This rearrangement joins TRBV6-5 to TRBJ1-2; D is perhaps TRBD1 (6 bases). V lost 0 bases and J 4 bases, leaving 15 bases between the germline ends. The CDR3 length is 16 residues. In germline, CDR1 is MNHEY, CDR2 SVGAGI. The CDR3 reads CASSYSRTATLYGYTF. The CDR3 nucleotides read TGTGCCAGCAGTTACTCACGGACAGCCACCCTCTATGGCTACACCTTC.

This chain joins TRBV5-4 and TRBJ2-1; 9 nucleotides line up with TRBD1. CDR1 and CDR2 from the germline V gene are SGHNT and YYREEE (reference sequence). CDR3 length: 16 amino acids. Trimming took 4 bases from V and 9 from J; bases not matched to a gene: 14. CDR3 DNA sequence: TGTGCCAGCAGCCGACCGGGACAGGGTGGCGGCGGTGAGCAGTTCTTC. This sequence encodes CASSRPGQGGGGEQFF.

The chain joins TRBV5-1 to TRBJ2-7, with 13 bases that match TRBD2. The CDR3 extends over 16 amino acids. Germline V CDR1 and CDR2: SGHRS, YFSETQ. V shed 3 bases and J 2 bases; nucleotides not matched to a gene: 5. The CDR3 coding sequence is TGCGCCAGCAGCTCACTAGCGGGAGGGCCTGCCTACGAGCAGTACTTC. As protein: CASSSLAGGPAYEQYF.

The CDR3 sequence is CASLRLAGLNEQFF. The CDR3, as DNA: TGTGCCAGCTTAAGGCTAGCGGGACTAAATGAGCAGTTCTTC. This sequence joins TRBV28 and TRBJ2-1; 9 bases agree with TRBD2. Trimming at V came to 8 bases and at J to 7 bases, leaving 9 bases not matched to a gene. The CDR3 sequence is 14 residues long. In germline, CDR1 is MDHEN, CDR2 SYDVKM. The full variable domain, its missing parts supplied by reference TRBV28 and TRBJ2-1, is DVKVTQSSRYLVKRTGEKVFLECVQDMDHENMFWYRQDPGLGLRLIYFSYDVKMKEKGDIPEGYSVSREKKERFSLILESASTNQTSMYLCASLRLAGLNEQFFGPGTRLTVL.